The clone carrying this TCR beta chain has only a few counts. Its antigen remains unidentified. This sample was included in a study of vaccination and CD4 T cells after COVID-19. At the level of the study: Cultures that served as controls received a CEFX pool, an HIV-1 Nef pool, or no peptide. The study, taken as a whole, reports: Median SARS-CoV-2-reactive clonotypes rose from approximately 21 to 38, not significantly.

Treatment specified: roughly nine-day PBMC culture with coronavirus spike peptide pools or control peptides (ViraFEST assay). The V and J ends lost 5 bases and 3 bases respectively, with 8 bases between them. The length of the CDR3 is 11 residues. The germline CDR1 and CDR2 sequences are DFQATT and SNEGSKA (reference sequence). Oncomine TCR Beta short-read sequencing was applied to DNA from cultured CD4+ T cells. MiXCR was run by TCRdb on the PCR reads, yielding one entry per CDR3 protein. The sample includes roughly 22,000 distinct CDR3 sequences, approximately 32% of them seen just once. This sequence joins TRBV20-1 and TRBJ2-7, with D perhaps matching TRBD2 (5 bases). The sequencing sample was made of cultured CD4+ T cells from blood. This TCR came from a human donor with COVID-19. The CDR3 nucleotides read TGCAGTGCTCACGGGGACTACGAGCAGTACTTC. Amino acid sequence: CSAHGDYEQYF.